The 14 T cell receptor beta chains below all came from one sample that was sequenced in a study of blood T cell repertoires in COVID-19. Using immunoSEQ multiplex PCR, the repertoire was profiled, and TCRdb retains in-frame clones only, with some absent. The sample includes some 180,000 clones, more than 60% of them seen just once. Sequenced input: peripheral blood. These receptors came from a man aged 45-65 years who had recovered from COVID-19.

This chain joins TRBV9 and TRBJ2-1; 10 bases fit TRBD2. Unmatched junction bases numbered 8, after V lost 0 bases and J lost 5 bases. CDR3 length: 17 residues. Per the germline V gene, CDR1 is SGDLS and CDR2 is YYNGEE. This CDR3 is CASSVAPGLAPDNEQFF. Written as DNA, the CDR3 is TGTGCCAGCAGCGTAGCCCCGGGACTAGCGCCCGACAATGAGCAGTTCTTC.

The V gene is TRBV5-8, the J gene TRBJ2-1, with 7 bases matching TRBD2. The ends lost 5 bases at V and 5 bases at J; junction bases unmatched: 16. The CDR3 is 17 amino acids. Looked up from germline, CDR1 is SGHTS and CDR2 is YDEGEE. The CDR3: CASSMHLGGTVDNEQFF. The CDR3 DNA reads TGTGCCAGCAGTATGCACCTCGGGGGGACGGTAGACAATGAGCAGTTCTTC.

This chain links TRBV19 with TRBJ1-6; D unresolved. The germline CDR1 and CDR2 sequences are LNHDA and SQIVND (reference sequence). Trimming took 2 bases from V and 10 from J, leaving 12 bases between them. The CDR3 sequence is 14 residues long. CDR3 amino acids: CASSIQSGDSPLHF. In DNA, the CDR3 is TGTGCCAGTAGTATACAATCAGGCGACTCACCCCTCCACTTT. Filled out from reference TRBV19 and TRBJ1-6, the complete variable domain reads DGGITQSPKYLFRKEGQNVTLSCEQNLNHDAMYWYRQDPGQGLRLIYYSQIVNDFQKGDIAEGYSVSREKKESFPLTVTSAQKNPTAFYLCASSIQSGDSPLHFGNGTRLTVT.

This clone was observed a single time. The J gene is TRBJ1-1, the V gene TRBV7-9; D unclear. The CDR3 length is 11 residues. Per the germline V gene, CDR1 is SEHNR and CDR2 is FQNEAQ (reference sequence). Trimming removed 5 bases at V and 6 bases at J, with 7 bases between. The CDR3: CASSLPAEAFF. The CDR3 nucleotides are TGTGCCAGCAGCCTTCCGGCTGAAGCTTTCTTT. The whole variable domain, filled in from reference TRBV7-9 and TRBJ1-1, reads DTGVSQNPRHKITKRGQNVTFRCDPISEHNRLYWYRQTLGQGPEFLTYFQNEAQLEKSRLLSDRFSAERPKGSFSTLEIQRTEQGDSAMYLCASSLPAEAFFGQGTRLTVV.

The V call is TRBV14, the J call TRBJ1-2; 9 bases line up with TRBD1. Unmatched junction bases numbered 13, after V lost 0 bases and J lost 5 bases. CDR1 and CDR2 from the germline V gene are SGHDN and FVKESK. This CDR3 region has 18 residues. The CDR3 sequence: CASSQENPRQGGSYGYTF. For the CDR3, the DNA is TGTGCCAGCAGCCAAGAAAACCCCAGACAGGGGGGTTCGTATGGCTACACCTTC.

V gene TRBV4-3 combines with J gene TRBJ1-3, with D perhaps TRBD1 (6 bases). CDR3 length: 19 residues. The germline gives CDR1 LGHNA, CDR2 YSLEER. The V end lost 4 bases, the J end lost 1 base, and 23 bases lay between the germline ends. CDR3 protein: CASSRLMGIGTLSGNTIYF. The CDR3 nucleotides read TGCGCCAGCAGCCGACTGATGGGTATCGGGACACTATCTGGAAACACCATATATTTT.

DNA for the CDR3: TGTGCCAGCAGCGGCTTAGCGGGAGCGTACAATGAGCAGTTCTTC. Encoded protein: CASSGLAGAYNEQFF. The rearrangement uses TRBV9 and TRBJ2-1; 9 bases fit TRBD2. J gave up 4 bases and V 3 bases, and 5 bases lay outside the gene matches. From germline, CDR1 is SGDLS and CDR2 YYNGEE. The CDR3 has 15 amino acids.

The genes are TRBV7-2 and TRBJ2-7; D uncertain. CDR3 size: 13 residues. Trimming removed 1 base from V and 0 bases from J, with 4 bases in between. Germline V gene lookup returns CDR1 SGHTA and CDR2 FQGNSA. The CDR3 nucleotides read TGTGCCAGCAGCTTAGTCTTCTCCTACGAGCAGTACTTC. Translated: CASSLVFSYEQYF.

Written as DNA, the CDR3 is TGTGCCAGCAGCCCCCGGACTAGCGGGGGGCCGACCACCTACGAGCAGTACTTC. Protein: CASSPRTSGGPTTYEQYF. The chain is built from TRBV3-1 (or the pseudogene TRBV3-2) and TRBJ2-7; 14 bases map to TRBD2. CDR1 and CDR2 (germline): LGHDT, YNNKEL (reference sequence). The V and J ends lost 4 bases and 2 bases, in that order; junction bases with no gene match: 10. The CDR3 contains 18 residues.

This chain links TRBV3-1 (or the pseudogene TRBV3-2) with TRBJ2-7, with TRBD2 as a possible D gene (5 bases). From germline, CDR1 is LGHDT and CDR2 YNNKEL (reference sequence). Between the trimmed V and J ends, which lost 1 base and 12 bases, there was a span of 13 bases. The CDR3 length is 12 residues. The CDR3 region has the DNA TGTGCCAGCAGCCAAGTTTCGGGGTCACGGTACTTC. Amino acid sequence: CASSQVSGSRYF.

This clone has just a few counts. V gene TRBV29-1 combines with J gene TRBJ2-1, with a weak D call TRBD1 (6 bases). Deletions cut 6 bases from V and 1 base from J, with 10 bases between. CDR1 and CDR2 (germline): SQVTM, ANQGSEA. This CDR3 has 13 amino acids. The CDR3 DNA sequence: TGCAGCGTCCGGGACACATCCTACAATGAGCAGTTCTTC. Residues: CSVRDTSYNEQFF.

The V gene is TRBV6-2 or TRBV6-3, the J gene TRBJ1-3; no clear D gene. CDR3 length: 16 residues. V was clipped by 6 bases and J by 0 bases, with 15 bases between them. Germline V gene data show CDR1 as MNHEY and CDR2 as SVGEGT. DNA of the CDR3: TGTGCCAGCAGCCGAACGATCGCGAGCTCTGGAAACACCATATATTTT. Protein product: CASSRTIASSGNTIYF.

The chain combines TRBV18 with TRBJ2-1, with D perhaps TRBD1 (6 bases). The CDR3 sequence is 14 residues long. The germline V gene has CDR1 KGHSH and CDR2 LQKENI. Between the trimmed V and J ends, which lost 5 bases and 7 bases, there was a span of 15 bases. The CDR3 nucleotides read TGTGCCAGCTCATCCACAGGGCCGCGTAATGAGCAGTTCTTC. As protein: CASSSTGPRNEQFF.

The chain is built from TRBV5-1 and TRBJ2-5; the match to TRBD2 covers 7 bases. V shed 4 bases and J 3 bases; nucleotides not matched to a gene: 6. The CDR3 consists of 14 residues. Germline CDR1 SGHRS, CDR2 YFSETQ. The CDR3 is CASSTGAGEETQYF. CDR3 bases: TGCGCCAGCAGCACGGGCGCGGGAGAAGAGACCCAGTACTTC. Filled out from reference TRBV5-1 and TRBJ2-5, the complete variable domain reads KAGVTQTPRYLIKTRGQQVTLSCSPISGHRSVSWYQQTPGQGLQFLFEYFSETQRNKGNFPGRFSGRQFSNSRSEMNVSTLELGDSALYLCASSTGAGEETQYFGPGTRLLVL.